Ten or more counts support the clone carrying this TCR beta chain. The CDR3 consists of 15 residues. CDR1 and CDR2 (germline): SGHAT, FQNNGV. The ends lost 4 bases at V and 4 bases at J; junction bases unmatched: 6. This sample is drawn from a study of CD8 T cells in ankylosing spondylitis. One entry per CDR3 protein results from TCRdb running MiXCR on the 5' RACE reads. The table includes 200,000 to 250,000 distinct CDR3 sequences, over 9.5% detected once. The sequenced material came from blood, either unsorted or a sorted T cell fraction (not recorded which). The receptor comes from a male donor with ankylosing spondylitis or in good health (not recorded which). The J gene is TRBJ2-2, the V gene TRBV11-2; TRBD1 aligns across 7 bases. CDR3 sequence: CASSSTGVGTGELFF. CDR3 in DNA: TGTGCCAGCAGCTCCACAGGGGTAGGCACCGGGGAGCTGTTTTTT.